The 18 T cell receptor beta chains reported below all come from one sample, sequenced in a study of CD8 T cells in Susac syndrome. Reverse transcription used 0.5 to 1 ug RNA and random hexamers. Using its own MiXCR run on the immunoSEQ multiplex PCR reads, TCRdb lists one record per CDR3 protein. The sample yields more than 100,000 distinct CDR3 sequences, over 90% seen once. The sample was CD8+ T cells from PBMCs. These receptors were obtained from a human donor with Susac syndrome.

The chain carries TRBV2 and TRBJ1-6; 7 nucleotides agree with TRBD1. CDR1 SNHLY and CDR2 FYNNEI come from the germline V gene. The length of the CDR3 is 14 residues. The ends lost 3 bases at V and 7 bases at J; junction bases unmatched: 3. The CDR3 sequence is CASSEGRGNSPLHF. The CDR3 DNA follows: TGTGCCAGCAGTGAGGGCAGGGGGAATTCACCCCTCCACTTT.

This chain joins TRBV5-6 and TRBJ1-5, with D unresolved. V was shortened by 0 bases and J by 5 bases, with 12 bases between the two germline ends. The CDR3 loop spans 15 amino acids. Germline CDR1 and CDR2: SGHDT and YYEEEE. The CDR3 DNA follows: TGTGCCAGCAGCTTGGTCGGCAGTCAGCATCAGCCCCAGCATTTT. It encodes CASSLVGSQHQPQHF.

The chain links TRBV30 to TRBJ1-1; 8 bases agree with TRBD1. V lost 3 bases, J lost 11 bases, and 8 bases stayed unmatched. The CDR3 is 12 residues long. Germline V gene lookup returns CDR1 GTSNPN and CDR2 SVGIG (reference sequence). The CDR3 sequence is CAWRHRGVDAFF. For the CDR3, the DNA is TGTGCCTGGAGACACAGGGGGGTTGACGCTTTCTTT.

The CDR3 protein is CASIVGQMNTEAFF. CDR3 bases: TGTGCCAGCATCGTAGGACAGATGAACACTGAAGCTTTCTTT. The chain links TRBV12-3 or TRBV12-4 to TRBJ1-1; D possibly corresponds to TRBD1 (6 bases). The CDR3 runs 14 residues. The ends were cut back, 7 bases at V and 0 bases at J, with 12 bases in the middle.

V usage is TRBV9 and J usage is TRBJ2-1, with 7 nucleotides matching TRBD1. The germline V gene has CDR1 SGDLS and CDR2 YYNGEE. J lost 9 bases, V lost 0 bases, and 6 bases had no gene match. The CDR3 has 14 residues. CDR3 bases: TGTGCCAGCAGCGTAGCTCCGACAGGGATTGAGCAGTTCTTC. Translation: CASSVAPTGIEQFF. Together with reference TRBV9 and TRBJ2-1, the CDR3 gives the full variable domain: DSGVTQTPKHLITATGQRVTLRCSPRSGDLSVYWYQQSLDQGLQFLIQYYNGEERAKGNILERFSAQQFPDLHSELNLSSLELGDSALYFCASSVAPTGIEQFFGPGTRLTVL.

The chain couples TRBV19 to TRBJ2-1; 8 nucleotides match TRBD2. Germline trimming cut 3 bases from V and 2 bases from J; bases unmatched to any gene: 15. CDR3 length equals 19 residues. Germline CDR1 is LNHDA and CDR2 is SQIVND (reference sequence). DNA for the CDR3: TGTGCCAGTAGTATTAGGGGACTTGCGGGGGGCGCAGCCTACAATGAGCAGTTCTTC. Amino acids: CASSIRGLAGGAAYNEQFF. Looking up the rest from reference TRBV19 and TRBJ2-1 gives the full variable domain: DGGITQSPKYLFRKEGQNVTLSCEQNLNHDAMYWYRQDPGQGLRLIYYSQIVNDFQKGDIAEGYSVSREKKESFPLTVTSAQKNPTAFYLCASSIRGLAGGAAYNEQFFGPGTRLTVL.

The V call is TRBV27, the J call TRBJ1-1, with D possibly matching TRBD1 (5 bases). The germline V gene encodes CDR1 MNHEY and CDR2 SMNVEV (reference sequence). This CDR3 has 13 amino acids. The V and J ends lost 8 bases and 0 bases respectively, with 10 bases between them. The CDR3: CASGWGMNTEAFF. CDR3 DNA: TGTGCCAGCGGGTGGGGCATGAACACTGAAGCTTTCTTT.

V is TRBV14 and J is TRBJ2-7, with D unresolved. The germline V and J ends were trimmed by 1 base and 5 bases, with 9 bases remaining between them. The CDR3 totals 13 residues. Germline CDR1 SGHDN, CDR2 FVKESK. The CDR3 is CASSQVTPHEQYF. DNA of the CDR3: TGTGCCAGCAGCCAAGTCACCCCACACGAGCAGTACTTC.

V usage is TRBV25-1 and J usage is TRBJ1-2; D gene unclear. CDR1 and CDR2 from the germline V gene are MGHDK and SYGVNS. V was cut by 2 bases and J by 1 base, with 5 bases left in between. This CDR3 is 13 amino acids long. The CDR3 region has the DNA TGTGCCAGCAGTGAAGAGGTTAACTATGGCTACACCTTC. Translating gives CASSEEVNYGYTF.

This rearrangement joins TRBV29-1 to TRBJ1-4; D might be TRBD1 (5 bases). Germline CDR1 reads SQVTM; CDR2 reads ANQGSEA. Trimming pared 1 base from V and 8 bases from J, leaving 8 bases between. This CDR3 has 12 amino acids. The CDR3 region is CSVEVGGEKLFF. Written as DNA, the CDR3 is TGCAGCGTTGAAGTCGGGGGGGAAAAACTGTTTTTT.

The table lists this clonotype with a count of one. The J gene is TRBJ2-2, the V gene TRBV29-1; D may be TRBD1 (6 bases). Deletions cut 7 bases from V and 5 bases from J, with 11 bases between. The CDR3 loop spans 12 amino acids. The V gene's germline CDR1 is SQVTM and CDR2 ANQGSEA. CDR3 residues: CSARQGTGELFF. CDR3 bases: TGCAGCGCTAGGCAGGGGACCGGGGAGCTGTTTTTT.

J is TRBJ1-1 and V is TRBV25-1; 9 nucleotides line up with TRBD1. This CDR3 comprises 18 residues. V dropped 1 base and J dropped 2; count of bases not matched to a gene: 11. Germline-derived CDR1 and CDR2 are MGHDK and SYGVNS. DNA for the CDR3: TGTGCCAGCAGTGAATCACTATCCGGACAGGGGACTAACACTGAAGCTTTCTTT. Translated: CASSESLSGQGTNTEAFF.

The J gene is TRBJ2-3, the V gene TRBV10-3; no clear D. The germline CDR1 and CDR2 sequences are ENHRY and SYGVKD. The CDR3 contains 12 residues. V was cut by 1 base and J by 2 bases, with 1 base left in between. The chain's CDR3 is CAISEFTDTQYF. The CDR3 DNA reads as TGTGCCATCAGTGAGTTCACAGATACGCAGTATTTT.

V gene TRBV27 combines with J gene TRBJ1-1; D gene uncertain. CDR3 length: 12 residues. The germline V and J ends were trimmed by 8 bases and 5 bases, with 12 bases remaining between them. Per the germline V gene, CDR1 is MNHEY and CDR2 is SMNVEV (reference sequence). CDR3 amino acids: CASLGERTEAFF. CDR3 coding DNA: TGTGCCAGCCTAGGAGAGAGGACTGAAGCTTTCTTT.

The rearrangement joins TRBV4-1 to TRBJ2-1, with D unresolved. The CDR3 is 14 residues long. V was trimmed by 5 bases and J by 10 bases, leaving 18 bases between them. Germline V gene lookup returns CDR1 MGHRA and CDR2 YSYEKL. The CDR3 loop is CASSATPSADEQFF. CDR3 nucleotides: TGCGCCAGCAGCGCAACTCCCTCGGCCGACGAGCAGTTCTTC.

This clonotype was picked up one time. The CDR3 DNA sequence: TGTGCCAGCAGTTCCGGGACGGTCCAAGAGACCCAGTACTTC. Residues: CASSSGTVQETQYF. The rearrangement joins TRBV6-5 to TRBJ2-5; TRBD1 or TRBD2 may be the D gene (5 bases each). The germline CDR1 and CDR2 sequences are MNHEY and SVGAGI. V was cut by 4 bases and J by 1 base, with 10 bases left in between. CDR3 length: 14 amino acids.

This chain connects TRBV20-1 to TRBJ1-1; D is ambiguous. The CDR3 length is 13 residues. V was trimmed by 5 bases and J by 1 base, leaving 11 bases between them. Germline V CDR1 and CDR2: DFQATT, SNEGSKA (reference sequence). As DNA, the CDR3 is TGCAGTGCTGCCGAATACAGGAACACTGAAGCTTTCTTT. This codes for CSAAEYRNTEAFF.

This clonotype has a single count. This chain links TRBV2 with TRBJ2-5; D is undetermined. The germline CDR1 and CDR2 sequences are SNHLY and FYNNEI. Trimming pared 2 bases from V and 6 bases from J, leaving 7 bases between. The CDR3 spans 12 residues. The CDR3 is CASSERVKTQYF. The CDR3 DNA reads as TGTGCCAGCAGTGAACGGGTAAAGACCCAGTACTTC.